This T cell receptor beta chain is drawn from a study of blood T cells in healthy people across ages. Broader study findings: Estimated diversity that came from one million T cells was considered an underestimate.

Germline V gene lookup returns CDR1 MNHEY and CDR2 SVGEGT. V lost 2 bases and J lost 4, with 15 bases in between. This CDR3 comprises 16 residues. With a J-beta primer mix and a sample-barcoded 5' primer, a second PCR ran roughly 7 to 11 cycles. One entry per CDR3 protein, called by TCRdb with MiXCR from the 5' RACE reads. The table lists some 690,000 distinct CDR3 sequences, approximately 21% of them singletons. Worth noting for this clonotype: Its antigen is unidentified.

Sequenced sample: blood. The receptor comes from a man between 65 and 85 years old in good health. V and J are TRBV6-2 or TRBV6-3 and TRBJ2-1; TRBD2 is a possible D gene (6 bases). CDR3 in DNA: TGTGCCAGCAGTTACGGCGGGGTATCGAGTTACAATGAGCAGTTCTTC. Translated, it gives CASSYGGVSSYNEQFF.